This T cell receptor beta chain was identified during a study of cytomegalovirus exposure and HLA in healthy donors. Study context: For the 300 to 400 genotyped donors, 81% fell within the Caucasian-associated ancestry cluster. Findings and limits, study-wide: Earlier findings revealed that most TCR beta V segments proved productive either about 87% or about 30% of the time. TCR beta sequences numbering under 20,000 were associated with HLA alleles at 0.05 false discovery rate in a later analysis. V- and J-gene trimming of TCR beta was linked (in a later analysis) to a missense DCLRE1C variant.

The PCR used 60 Vbeta and 13 Jbeta primers. Generated by immunoSEQ multiplex PCR, the TCRdb table keeps only in-frame clones and is missing some. The sample consists of 90,000 or so clones, roughly 78% of them appearing once. The germline V gene has CDR1 SGHKS and CDR2 YYEKEE (reference sequence). The CDR3 consists of 11 residues. V dropped 3 bases and J dropped 1 base, with 2 bases sitting between them. Worth noting for this clone: Its specificity is not known. This CDR3 is also generated by other DNA sequences in the sample.

Sequencing was done on a sample of PBMCs. This sequence was found in a male donor in good health and CMV-seropositive. V usage is TRBV5-5 and J usage is TRBJ2-7; D gene ambiguous. CDR3 protein: CASSSSYEQYF. The CDR3 DNA reads as TGTGCCAGCAGCTCGTCCTACGAGCAGTACTTC.